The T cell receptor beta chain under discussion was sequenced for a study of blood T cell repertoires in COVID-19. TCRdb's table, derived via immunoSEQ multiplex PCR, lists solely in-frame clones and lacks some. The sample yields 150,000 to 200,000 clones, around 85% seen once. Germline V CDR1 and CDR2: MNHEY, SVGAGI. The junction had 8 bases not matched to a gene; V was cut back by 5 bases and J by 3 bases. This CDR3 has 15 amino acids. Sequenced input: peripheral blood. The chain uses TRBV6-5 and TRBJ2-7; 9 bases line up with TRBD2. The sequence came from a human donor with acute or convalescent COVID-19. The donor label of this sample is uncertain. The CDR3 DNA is TGTGCCAGCAGTAACCTGGGACTAGCTGTCTACGAGCAGTACTTC. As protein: CASSNLGLAVYEQYF.